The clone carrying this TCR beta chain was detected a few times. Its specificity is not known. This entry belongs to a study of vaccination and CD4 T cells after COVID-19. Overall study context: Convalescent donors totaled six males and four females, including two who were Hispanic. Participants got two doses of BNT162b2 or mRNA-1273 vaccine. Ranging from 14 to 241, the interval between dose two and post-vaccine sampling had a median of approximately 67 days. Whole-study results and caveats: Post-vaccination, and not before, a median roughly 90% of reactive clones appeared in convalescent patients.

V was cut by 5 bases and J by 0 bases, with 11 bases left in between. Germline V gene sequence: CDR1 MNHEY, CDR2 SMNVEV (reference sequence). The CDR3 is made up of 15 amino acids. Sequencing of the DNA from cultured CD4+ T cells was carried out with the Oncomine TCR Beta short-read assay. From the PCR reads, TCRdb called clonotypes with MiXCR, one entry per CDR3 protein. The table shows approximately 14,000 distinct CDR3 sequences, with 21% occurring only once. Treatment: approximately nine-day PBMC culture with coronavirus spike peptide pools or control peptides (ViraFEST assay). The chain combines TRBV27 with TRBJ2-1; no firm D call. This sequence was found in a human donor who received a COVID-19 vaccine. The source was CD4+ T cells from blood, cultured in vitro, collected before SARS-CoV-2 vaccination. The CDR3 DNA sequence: TGTGCCAGCAGTCCCTACTTCCTCTCCTACAATGAGCAGTTCTTC. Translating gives CASSPYFLSYNEQFF.